The clone carrying this T cell receptor beta chain was counted between two and nine times. These data originate in a study of cytomegalovirus exposure and HLA in healthy donors. Primers included in the PCR were 60 Vbeta and 13 Jbeta primers. Using immunoSEQ multiplex PCR, the repertoire was profiled, and TCRdb retains in-frame clones only, with some absent. The table has about 130,000 clones, about 85% seen once. Germline trimming cut 3 bases from V and 6 bases from J; bases unmatched to any gene: 8. The germline CDR1 and CDR2 sequences are SGHNT and YYREEE (reference sequence). CDR3 length: 14 amino acids.

This receptor was taken from a boy between 10 and 17 years old in good health and CMV-seronegative. The chain combines TRBV5-4 with TRBJ1-1; TRBD1 aligns across 7 bases. The sequenced material came from PBMCs. The CDR3 reads CASSSPTGRPEAFF. As DNA, the CDR3 is TGTGCCAGCAGCTCTCCGACAGGGAGGCCTGAAGCTTTCTTT.